These 28 T cell receptor beta chains were sequenced from one sample in a study of blood T cell repertoires in COVID-19 (dated by TCRdb to between 2020 and 2021). Libraries were constructed by the immunoSEQ multiplex PCR assay. Entries here come from immuneACCESS through TCRdb and include only in-frame sequences with V and J called. Some clones fail to appear in such tables; in the studies checked, an unresolved V gene covers under half of the shortfall, and the cause of the remainder is unknown. The sample table shows approximately 240,000 clones, and approximately 83% are seen once. Of the sample, roughly 1.3% is held by the ten largest clones. What was sequenced was peripheral blood. These receptors all stem from a woman aged 25 to 45 with COVID-19, enrolled during active disease.

The CDR3 DNA reads TGTGCCAGCAGCCCCGCTGGAGACATTCAGTACTTC. Its translation: CASSPAGDIQYF. This sequence joins TRBV7-3 and TRBJ2-4; D gene unclear. V dropped 5 bases and J dropped 8 bases, with 10 bases sitting between them. The V gene's germline CDR1 is SGHTA and CDR2 FQGTGA. This CDR3 spans 12 amino acids.

The J gene is TRBJ2-3, the V gene TRBV24-1, with 12 positions matching TRBD1. CDR1 and CDR2 from the germline V gene are KGHDR and SFDVKD. V trimming: 2 bases; J trimming: 7 bases; junction bases outside the gene matches: 9. CDR3 length: 17 residues. CDR3 residues: CATSDSHPGQGAYTQYF. The CDR3 bases are TGTGCCACCAGTGATTCGCACCCGGGACAGGGGGCGTATACGCAGTATTTT.

This clone was picked up one time. The chain couples TRBV4-3 to TRBJ2-7; 12 bases fit TRBD2. V lost 1 base, J lost 3 bases, and 4 bases stayed unmatched. The CDR3 has 16 amino acids. Germline values: CDR1 LGHNA, CDR2 YSLEER. The CDR3 coding sequence is TGCGCCAGCAGCCAAGCTCTAGCGGGGGGGAGCTACGAGCAGTACTTC. Protein product: CASSQALAGGSYEQYF.

The V gene is TRBV5-1, the J gene TRBJ2-1; 13 nucleotides agree with TRBD2. The germline CDR1 and CDR2 sequences are SGHRS and YFSETQ. The CDR3 length is 15 residues. J lost 7 bases, V lost 0 bases, and 1 base had no gene match. In nucleotides, the CDR3 is TGCGCCAGCAGCTTGGGGACTAGCGGGAGTAATGAGCAGTTCTTC. This translates into CASSLGTSGSNEQFF.

V is TRBV5-5 and J is TRBJ1-2, with a weak D call TRBD1 (6 bases). This CDR3 spans 15 amino acids. Germline CDR1 and CDR2: SGHKS and YYEKEE (reference sequence). Trimming took off 4 bases at V and 6 bases at J, with 19 bases between the two ends. CDR3 sequence: CASSLFTRTADGYTF. In DNA, the CDR3 is TGTGCCAGCAGCCTCTTTACCAGGACAGCAGATGGCTACACCTTC.

The chain joins TRBV4-3 to TRBJ2-3; a weak D match, TRBD1 (5 bases). Germline lookup yields CDR1 LGHNA and CDR2 YSLEER. The CDR3 spans 13 residues. The V gene lost 4 bases and the J gene lost 3 bases, with 8 bases spanning the gap. The CDR3: CASSRSGTDTQYF. The CDR3, as DNA: TGCGCCAGCAGCCGATCAGGGACAGATACGCAGTATTTT.

This chain joins TRBV7-9 and TRBJ1-4; TRBD1 matches at 7 bases. With 0 bases clipped from V and 8 bases from J, the junction kept 12 bases outside the gene matches. The CDR3 spans 17 residues. Looked up from germline, CDR1 is SEHNR and CDR2 is FQNEAQ (reference sequence). For the CDR3, the DNA is TGTGCCAGCAGCTTAGCGCTGGCAGGGGGAATTGGAGAAAAACTGTTTTTT. Its protein is CASSLALAGGIGEKLFF.

The CDR3 protein is CASSFSGGANGELFF. The CDR3 bases are TGTGCCAGCAGCTTTAGCGGGGGGGCAAACGGGGAGCTGTTTTTT. The chain couples TRBV27 to TRBJ2-2; 11 bases are shared with TRBD2. Germline values: CDR1 MNHEY, CDR2 SMNVEV (reference sequence). V trimming: 6 bases; J trimming: 7 bases; junction bases outside the gene matches: 7. The CDR3 has 15 residues.

V is TRBV5-1 and J is TRBJ2-7, with TRBD2 identical over 10 bases. CDR3 size: 15 residues. V lost 4 bases and J lost 4; bases outside the gene matches: 8. Germline V gene data show CDR1 as SGHRS and CDR2 as YFSETQ. This CDR3 reads CASSAGLAASYEQYF. In DNA, the CDR3 is TGCGCCAGCAGCGCTGGACTAGCGGCGTCTTACGAGCAGTACTTC.

The rearrangement joins TRBV19 to TRBJ2-7; D is perhaps TRBD1 (6 bases). Germline CDR1 reads LNHDA; CDR2 reads SQIVND (reference sequence). The germline V and J ends were trimmed by 7 bases and 0 bases, with 13 bases remaining between them. CDR3 length: 14 residues. The CDR3 DNA is TGTGCCAGTAATGATCAGGGGATCTCCTACGAGCAGTACTTC. Translation: CASNDQGISYEQYF.

This chain uses TRBV3-1 (or the pseudogene TRBV3-2) with TRBJ2-1; 12 bases align to TRBD2. The CDR3 sequence is 14 residues long. The germline V gene has CDR1 LGHDT and CDR2 YNNKEL (reference sequence). The V gene end was trimmed by 4 bases and the J gene end by 10 bases; junction bases not matched to a gene: 5. The CDR3 spells CASSRLAGEVEQFF. The CDR3 nucleotides are TGTGCCAGCAGCCGACTAGCGGGAGAGGTGGAGCAGTTCTTC.

The chain employs TRBV9 and TRBJ2-5; tentative D call: TRBD1 (5 bases). Germline V gene data show CDR1 as SGDLS and CDR2 as YYNGEE. V lost 0 bases to trimming and J lost 0 bases, with 6 bases between them. The CDR3 length is 14 residues. CDR3 sequence reads: CASSVGTNQETQYF. CDR3 nucleotides: TGTGCCAGCAGCGTAGGGACAAACCAAGAGACCCAGTACTTC.

The J gene is TRBJ2-7, the V gene TRBV12-3 or TRBV12-4, with a possible D match to TRBD2 (5 bases). There are 13 residues in the CDR3. The V and J ends lost 3 bases and 6 bases respectively, with 12 bases between them. In nucleotides, the CDR3 is TGTGCCAGCAGTTTCACGGGGATCGCCGAGCAGTACTTC. Translated, it gives CASSFTGIAEQYF.

The chain links TRBV7-8 to TRBJ2-3; D ambiguous. V shed 2 bases and J shed 4 bases, with 10 bases lying between them. The CDR3 spans 14 residues. Germline V CDR1 and CDR2: SGHVS, FQNEAQ. CDR3 amino acids: CASSLSSGADTQYF. The CDR3 nucleotides read TGTGCCAGCAGCTTATCAAGTGGAGCAGATACGCAGTATTTT. The full variable domain, its missing parts supplied by reference TRBV7-8 and TRBJ2-3, is GAGVSQSPRYKVAKRGQDVALRCDPISGHVSLFWYQQALGQGPEFLTYFQNEAQLDKSGLPSDRFFAERPEGSVSTLKIQRTQQEDSAVYLCASSLSSGADTQYFGPGTRLTVL.

The chain combines TRBV4-1 with TRBJ1-6; no clear D. CDR1 is MGHRA, CDR2 YSYEKL, per germline. CDR3 length equals 14 residues. The V and J ends lost 0 bases and 13 bases respectively, with 13 bases between them. The CDR3 is CASSQDERVDPLHF. The CDR3 region has the DNA TGCGCCAGCAGCCAAGATGAGAGGGTGGATCCCCTCCACTTT.

This chain uses TRBV7-8 with TRBJ2-3; perhaps TRBD2 as D (6 bases). There are 15 residues in the CDR3. CDR1 is SGHVS and CDR2 is FQNEAQ in the germline V gene. The V gene lost 6 bases and the J gene lost 1 base, with 14 bases spanning the gap. The CDR3 coding sequence is TGTGCCAGCAGTTCTTTAGCGGAGGGCACAGATACGCAGTATTTT. This sequence encodes CASSSLAEGTDTQYF. Full variable domain (outside the CDR3, taken from reference TRBV7-8 and TRBJ2-3): GAGVSQSPRYKVAKRGQDVALRCDPISGHVSLFWYQQALGQGPEFLTYFQNEAQLDKSGLPSDRFFAERPEGSVSTLKIQRTQQEDSAVYLCASSSLAEGTDTQYFGPGTRLTVL.

The V and J genes are TRBV11-2 and TRBJ1-2, with TRBD1 matching 7 bases. V lost 5 bases and J lost 1; bases outside the gene matches: 7. The CDR3 length is 15 residues. CDR1 is SGHAT, CDR2 FQNNGV, per germline. CDR3 region: CASSVPTGINYGYTF. The CDR3 nucleotides are TGTGCCAGCAGCGTTCCGACAGGGATTAACTATGGCTACACCTTC.

The V and J genes are TRBV29-1 and TRBJ1-6; D gene unclear. Germline CDR1 reads SQVTM; CDR2 reads ANQGSEA. This CDR3 region has 13 residues. With 6 bases removed from V and 3 bases from J, the gap between germline ends came to 9 bases. The CDR3 loop is CSVRFDYNSPLHF. As DNA, the CDR3 is TGCAGCGTGAGGTTTGACTATAATTCACCCCTCCACTTT.

The chain is built from TRBV5-1 and TRBJ1-2; TRBD1 might be the D (5 bases). CDR3 length equals 16 residues. Germline V gene data show CDR1 as SGHRS and CDR2 as YFSETQ. V was cut by 0 bases and J by 0 bases, with 12 bases left in between. CDR3 protein: CASSLEFPGANYGYTF. CDR3 in DNA: TGCGCCAGCAGCTTGGAATTTCCGGGGGCTAACTATGGCTACACCTTC.

This clone was seen a few times. The gene calls are TRBV6-5 and TRBJ2-2, with 10 positions matching TRBD1. Germline CDR1 and CDR2: MNHEY and SVGAGI. The J segment lost 6 bases and the V segment lost 5 bases, leaving 3 bases of the junction unmatched. This CDR3 contains 14 residues. The CDR3 reads CASSRDRGSGELFF. In DNA, the CDR3 is TGTGCCAGCAGTCGGGACAGGGGTTCCGGGGAGCTGTTTTTT.

This clone was seen only once. Other DNA sequences from this sample encode an identical CDR3 as well. The gene calls are TRBV15 and TRBJ2-7, with D unclear. The CDR3 totals 15 residues. The V gene's germline CDR1 is LNHNV and CDR2 YYDKDF (reference sequence). V lost 0 bases and J 0 bases, leaving 9 bases between the germline ends. The CDR3 DNA reads as TGTGCCACCAGCAGAGATCTAACTGACTCCTACGAGCAGTACTTC. Translated: CATSRDLTDSYEQYF.

This clone was recorded once. This rearrangement joins TRBV29-1 to TRBJ1-2; TRBD1 agrees at 7 bases. The CDR3 length is 12 residues. Germline V gene sequence: CDR1 SQVTM, CDR2 ANQGSEA. Germline trimming cut 3 bases from V and 7 bases from J; bases unmatched to any gene: 5. The CDR3 nucleotides are TGCAGCGTTGACGACAGGGTTCGTGGCTACACCTTC. Encoded protein: CSVDDRVRGYTF.

The chain carries TRBV5-6 and TRBJ1-1; tentative D call: TRBD1 (5 bases). Trimming removed 4 bases at V and 4 bases at J, with 11 bases between. Germline V CDR1 and CDR2: SGHDT, YYEEEE. CDR3 length: 13 amino acids. As DNA, the CDR3 is TGTGCCAGCAGCGGGGGGTCTGTCACTGAAGCTTTCTTT. Protein product: CASSGGSVTEAFF.

For this clone: Relative to the germline gene, one junction end is altered; a read error may explain this. The rearrangement links TRBV7-2 to TRBJ1-6, with 10 nucleotides matching TRBD1. The CDR3 extends over 15 amino acids. CDR1 SGHTA and CDR2 FQGNSA come from the germline V gene. In nucleotides, the CDR3 is TGTGCCAGCAGCTTAATGGACAGGGGGTATTCATCCCTCCACTTT. Protein product: CASSLMDRGYSSLHF.

This clone showed up just a few times. The rearrangement uses TRBV19 and TRBJ1-6; TRBD1 aligns across 8 bases. This CDR3 region has 15 residues. V lost 4 bases, J lost 2 bases, and 1 base stayed unmatched. Germline values: CDR1 LNHDA, CDR2 SQIVND (reference sequence). The CDR3 reads CASSTGGAYNSPLHF. The CDR3 DNA reads as TGTGCCAGTAGTACAGGGGGCGCCTATAATTCACCCCTCCACTTT.

The gene calls are TRBV6-6 and TRBJ1-5; the match to TRBD1 covers 7 bases. CDR3 length equals 15 residues. V gave up 0 bases and J gave up 6 bases; unmatched junction bases: 5. Per germline, CDR1 MNHNY and CDR2 SVGAGI (reference sequence). The CDR3 DNA reads as TGTGCCAGCAGTTACTCTCAGGGGACAGCTCAGCCCCAGCATTTT. It yields the protein CASSYSQGTAQPQHF.

The chain uses TRBV6-5 and TRBJ1-3; D not certain. This CDR3 spans 14 amino acids. The V gene's germline CDR1 is MNHEY and CDR2 SVGAGI. Between the trimmed V and J ends, which lost 0 bases and 1 base, there was a span of 4 bases. CDR3 DNA sequence: TGTGCCAGCAGTTACTCCGAGTCTGGAAACACCATATATTTT. Its translation: CASSYSESGNTIYF.

V is TRBV15 and J is TRBJ2-7; TRBD2 matches 14 bases. This CDR3 is 19 amino acids long. Per the germline V gene, CDR1 is LNHNV and CDR2 is YYDKDF (reference sequence). The V and J ends lost 1 base and 1 base, in that order; junction bases with no gene match: 9. The CDR3 DNA reads as TGTGCCACCAGCAGAGTGGTCGGGACTAGCGGGAGCTTGTCCTACGAGCAGTACTTC. This encodes CATSRVVGTSGSLSYEQYF.